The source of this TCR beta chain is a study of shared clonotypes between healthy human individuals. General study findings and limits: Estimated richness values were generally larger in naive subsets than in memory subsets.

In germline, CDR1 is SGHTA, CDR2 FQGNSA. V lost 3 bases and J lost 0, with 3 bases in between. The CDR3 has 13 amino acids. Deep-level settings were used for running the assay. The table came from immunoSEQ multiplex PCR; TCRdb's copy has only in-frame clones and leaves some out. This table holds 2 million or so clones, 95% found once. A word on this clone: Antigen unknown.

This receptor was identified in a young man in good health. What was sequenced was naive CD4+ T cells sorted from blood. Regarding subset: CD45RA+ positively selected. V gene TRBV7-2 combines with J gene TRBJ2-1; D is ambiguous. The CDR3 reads CASSFNSYNEQFF. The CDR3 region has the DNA TGTGCCAGCAGCTTTAACTCCTACAATGAGCAGTTCTTC.